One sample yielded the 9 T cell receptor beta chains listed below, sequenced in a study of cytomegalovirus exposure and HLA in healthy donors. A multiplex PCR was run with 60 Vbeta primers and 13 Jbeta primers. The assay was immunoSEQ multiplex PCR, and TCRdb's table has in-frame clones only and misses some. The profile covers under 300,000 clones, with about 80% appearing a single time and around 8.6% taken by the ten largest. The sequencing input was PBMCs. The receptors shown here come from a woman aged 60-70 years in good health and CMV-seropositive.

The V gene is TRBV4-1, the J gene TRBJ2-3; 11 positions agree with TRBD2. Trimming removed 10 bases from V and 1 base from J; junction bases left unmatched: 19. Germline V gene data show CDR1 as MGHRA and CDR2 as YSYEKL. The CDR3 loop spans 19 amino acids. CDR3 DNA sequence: TGCGCCACCGCCTCATTTAGCGGGAGGGCCAGGTACGGCACAGATACGCAGTATTTT. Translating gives CATASFSGRARYGTDTQYF.

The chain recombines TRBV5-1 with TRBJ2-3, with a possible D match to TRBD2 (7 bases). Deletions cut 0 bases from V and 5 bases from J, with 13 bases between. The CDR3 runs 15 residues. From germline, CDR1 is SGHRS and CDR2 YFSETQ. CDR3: CASSLVNGGRDTQYF. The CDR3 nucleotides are TGCGCCAGCAGCTTGGTTAACGGGGGGCGAGATACGCAGTATTTT.

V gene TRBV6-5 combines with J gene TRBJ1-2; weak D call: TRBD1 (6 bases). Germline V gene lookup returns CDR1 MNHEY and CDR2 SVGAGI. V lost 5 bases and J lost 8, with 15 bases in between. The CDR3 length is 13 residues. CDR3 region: CASSLSGAGGYTF. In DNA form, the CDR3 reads TGTGCCAGCAGTCTCTCAGGGGCTGGCGGCTACACCTTC.

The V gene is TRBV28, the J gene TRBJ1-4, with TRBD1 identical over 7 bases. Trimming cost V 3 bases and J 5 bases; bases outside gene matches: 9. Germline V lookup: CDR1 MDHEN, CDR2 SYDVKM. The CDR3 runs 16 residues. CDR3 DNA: TGTGCCAGCAGTTTCCTTCCCCAGGGGGGAAATGAAAAACTGTTTTTT. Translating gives CASSFLPQGGNEKLFF.

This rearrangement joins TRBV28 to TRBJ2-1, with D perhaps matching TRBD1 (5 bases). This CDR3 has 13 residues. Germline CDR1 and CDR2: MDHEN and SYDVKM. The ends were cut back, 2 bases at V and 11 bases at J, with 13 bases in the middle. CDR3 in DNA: TGTGCCAGCAGTTTAGTACAGGCAGGGAAGCAGTTCTTC. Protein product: CASSLVQAGKQFF.

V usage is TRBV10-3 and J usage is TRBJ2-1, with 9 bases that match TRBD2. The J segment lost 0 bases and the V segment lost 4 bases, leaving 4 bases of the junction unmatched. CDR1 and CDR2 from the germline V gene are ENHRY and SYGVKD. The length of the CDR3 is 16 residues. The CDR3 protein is CAISGAGGNSYNEQFF. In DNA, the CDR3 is TGTGCCATCAGTGGGGCGGGGGGGAACTCCTACAATGAGCAGTTCTTC.

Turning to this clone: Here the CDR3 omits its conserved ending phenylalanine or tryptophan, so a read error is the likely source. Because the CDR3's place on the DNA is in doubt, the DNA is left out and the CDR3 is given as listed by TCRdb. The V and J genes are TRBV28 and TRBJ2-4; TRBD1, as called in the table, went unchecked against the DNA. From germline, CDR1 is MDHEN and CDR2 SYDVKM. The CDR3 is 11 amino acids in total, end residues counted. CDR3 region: CASSLCWYGLC.

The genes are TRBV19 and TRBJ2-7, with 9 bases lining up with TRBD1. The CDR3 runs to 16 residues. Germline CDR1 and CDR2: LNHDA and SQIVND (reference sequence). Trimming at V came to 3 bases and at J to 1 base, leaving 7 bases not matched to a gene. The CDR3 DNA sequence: TGTGCCAGTAGTATTAGCGTGGACAGGGGTTCCTACGAGCAGTACTTC. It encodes CASSISVDRGSYEQYF. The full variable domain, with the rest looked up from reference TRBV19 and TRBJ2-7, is DGGITQSPKYLFRKEGQNVTLSCEQNLNHDAMYWYRQDPGQGLRLIYYSQIVNDFQKGDIAEGYSVSREKKESFPLTVTSAQKNPTAFYLCASSISVDRGSYEQYFGPGTRLTVT.

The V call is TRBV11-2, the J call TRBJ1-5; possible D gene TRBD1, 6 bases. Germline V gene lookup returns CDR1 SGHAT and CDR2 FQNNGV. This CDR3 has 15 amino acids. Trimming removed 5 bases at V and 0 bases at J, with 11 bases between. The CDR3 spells CASSPQGYSNQPQHF. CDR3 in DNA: TGTGCCAGCAGCCCCCAGGGGTATAGCAATCAGCCCCAGCATTTT.